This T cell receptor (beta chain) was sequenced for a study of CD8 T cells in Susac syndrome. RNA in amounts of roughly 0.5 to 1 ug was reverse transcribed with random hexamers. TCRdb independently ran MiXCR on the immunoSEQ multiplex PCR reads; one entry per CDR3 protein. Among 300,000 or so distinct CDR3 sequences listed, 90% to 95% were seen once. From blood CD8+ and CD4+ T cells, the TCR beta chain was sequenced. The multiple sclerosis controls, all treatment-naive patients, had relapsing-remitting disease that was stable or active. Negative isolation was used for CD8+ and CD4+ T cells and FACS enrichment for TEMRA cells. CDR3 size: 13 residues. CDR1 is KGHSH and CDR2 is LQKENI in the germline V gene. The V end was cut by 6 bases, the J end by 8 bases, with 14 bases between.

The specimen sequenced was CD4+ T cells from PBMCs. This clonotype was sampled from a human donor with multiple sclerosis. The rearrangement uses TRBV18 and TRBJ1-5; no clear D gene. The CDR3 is CASSPSLEEPQHF. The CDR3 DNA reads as TGTGCCAGCTCGCCCTCCCTCGAGGAGCCCCAGCATTTT.